Presented here are 14 T cell receptor beta chains from one specimen sequenced in a study of vaccination and CD4 T cells after COVID-19. As to treatment: roughly 10-day PBMC culture with coronavirus spike peptide pools or control peptides (ViraFEST assay). Oncomine TCR Beta short-read sequencing was applied to DNA from cultured CD4+ T cells. TCRdb reprocessed the PCR reads with MiXCR, giving one entry per CDR3 protein. The sample has about 5,200 distinct CDR3 sequences; 35% to 45% are singletons. Their antigens are not known. Sequencing input: CD4+ T cells from blood, cultured in vitro. These receptors were obtained from a human donor who had recovered from COVID-19.

The chain uses TRBV6-5 and TRBJ2-4; D remains ambiguous. Germline CDR1 MNHEY, CDR2 SVGAGI. This CDR3 spans 18 amino acids. Between the trimmed V and J ends, which lost 0 bases and 2 bases, there was a span of 17 bases. CDR3 in amino acids: CASSYSRSDLRTKNIQYF. In nucleotides, the CDR3 is TGTGCCAGCAGTTACTCGAGATCGGACCTTCGAACCAAAAACATTCAGTACTTC.

The CDR3 coding sequence is TGTGCCAGCAGCCCGCTGCTAGTGGATACGCAGTATTTT. Encoded protein: CASSPLLVDTQYF. The rearrangement joins TRBV4-2 to TRBJ2-3; no reliable D call. Trimming removed 4 bases from V and 6 bases from J, with 11 bases in between. In germline, CDR1 is LGHNA, CDR2 YNFKEQ. This CDR3 is built from 13 residues.

This clonotype was seen a handful of times. CDR3 sequence reads: CASSSMGNTEAFF. The CDR3 bases are TGCGCCAGCAGCAGCATGGGGAACACTGAAGCTTTCTTT. The V and J genes are TRBV5-1 and TRBJ1-1; unclear D gene. Germline V CDR1 and CDR2: SGHRS, YFSETQ. Trimming stripped 4 bases from V and 1 base from J, with 8 bases between. The CDR3 has 13 residues.

This clonotype was seen a few times. This chain uses TRBV10-3 with TRBJ2-1; 10 bases are shared with TRBD2. V lost 0 bases and J lost 5; bases outside the gene matches: 1. The CDR3 is 15 residues long. Germline values: CDR1 ENHRY, CDR2 SYGVKD. CDR3 in DNA: TGTGCCATCAGTGAGTCAGCGGGGGGGAACAATGAGCAGTTCTTC. The encoded protein is CAISESAGGNNEQFF.

V and J are TRBV7-6 and TRBJ2-5; TRBD1 is a possible D gene (6 bases). V lost 5 bases and J lost 3, with 10 bases in between. Looked up from germline, CDR1 is SGHVS and CDR2 is FNYEAQ. CDR3 length: 13 residues. CDR3 in DNA: TGTGCCAGCAGCCCCAGGACAGAAGAGACCCAGTACTTC. It specifies CASSPRTEETQYF.

As regards this clonotype: One end of the junction does not line up with germline, which may come from a read error. V is TRBV4-2 and J is TRBJ2-5; 7 bases agree with TRBD1. This CDR3 is built from 14 residues. CDR1 LGHNA and CDR2 YNFKEQ come from the germline V gene. The CDR3 loop reads CTSSQGTAKETQYF. The DNA of the CDR3 is TGTACCAGCAGCCAGGGGACAGCGAAAGAGACCCAGTACTTC.

This clonotype was seen only a few times. The chain is built from TRBV19 and TRBJ2-2; D remains ambiguous. The CDR3 covers 11 residues. With 8 bases removed from V and 0 bases from J, the gap between germline ends came to 1 base. Germline V CDR1 and CDR2: LNHDA, SQIVND (reference sequence). CDR3 nucleotides: TGTGCCAGTTCGAACACCGGGGAGCTGTTTTTT. Translated: CASSNTGELFF. Based on the CDR3 plus reference TRBV19 and TRBJ2-2, the full variable domain is DGGITQSPKYLFRKEGQNVTLSCEQNLNHDAMYWYRQDPGQGLRLIYYSQIVNDFQKGDIAEGYSVSREKKESFPLTVTSAQKNPTAFYLCASSNTGELFFGEGSRLTVL.

The chain recombines TRBV7-3 with TRBJ2-5; perhaps D is TRBD1 or TRBD2 (5 bases each). Germline-derived CDR1 and CDR2 are SGHTA and FQGTGA. This CDR3 contains 13 residues. The V gene lost 4 bases and the J gene lost 5 bases, with 11 bases spanning the gap. The CDR3 sequence is CASSWGGLETQYF. CDR3 coding DNA: TGTGCCAGCAGCTGGGGCGGGTTGGAGACCCAGTACTTC. The whole variable domain, filled in from reference TRBV7-3 and TRBJ2-5, reads GAGVSQTPSNKVTEKGKYVELRCDPISGHTALYWYRQSLGQGPEFLIYFQGTGAADDSGLPNDRFFAVRPEGSVSTLKIQRTERGDSAVYLCASSWGGLETQYFGPGTRLLVL.

V is TRBV7-9 and J is TRBJ2-1; 10 nucleotides align to TRBD2. In germline, CDR1 is SEHNR, CDR2 FQNEAQ (reference sequence). CDR3 length: 15 amino acids. Unmatched junction bases numbered 1, after V lost 3 bases and J lost 2 bases. CDR3 sequence: CASSFTSGAYNEQFF. The CDR3 region has the DNA TGTGCCAGCAGCTTCACTAGCGGGGCCTACAATGAGCAGTTCTTC.

This clonotype was counted a single time. The chain links TRBV6-1 to TRBJ2-7; D uncertain. Per the germline V gene, CDR1 is MNHNS and CDR2 is SASEGT. This CDR3 is 14 amino acids long. V was clipped by 0 bases and J by 5 bases, with 11 bases between them. This chain's CDR3 is CASSEAWDVDEQYF. The CDR3 region has the DNA TGTGCCAGCAGTGAAGCTTGGGATGTGGACGAGCAGTACTTC.

A few counts support this clonotype. V gene TRBV7-2 combines with J gene TRBJ2-5; 16 bases align to TRBD2. V trimming: 5 bases; J trimming: 6 bases; junction bases outside the gene matches: 3. Germline V gene data show CDR1 as SGHTA and CDR2 as FQGNSA. The CDR3 length is 15 residues. CDR3 residues: CASSGGLAGGKTQYF. CDR3 nucleotide sequence: TGTGCCAGCAGCGGGGGACTAGCGGGAGGGAAGACCCAGTACTTC.

The V gene is TRBV29-1, the J gene TRBJ2-2; 8 bases fit TRBD1. The trim removed 6 bases at V and 1 base at J, leaving 7 bases unmatched. The germline V gene has CDR1 SQVTM and CDR2 ANQGSEA. CDR3 length: 15 amino acids. The CDR3 loop reads CSVRATGVNTGELFF. Written as DNA, the CDR3 is TGCAGCGTCCGGGCGACAGGGGTGAACACCGGGGAGCTGTTTTTT.

The chain employs TRBV5-4 and TRBJ2-5; 12 bases fit TRBD2. V lost 1 base to trimming and J lost 4 bases; unmatched junction nucleotides: 14. The germline V gene encodes CDR1 SGHNT and CDR2 YYREEE (reference sequence). CDR3 length equals 19 residues. DNA for the CDR3: TGTGCCAGCAGCTTGTTAATCGCTAGCGGGGGGGGATATGGAGAGACCCAGTACTTC. Protein: CASSLLIASGGGYGETQYF. Full variable domain (rest looked up from reference TRBV5-4 and TRBJ2-5): ETGVTQSPTHLIKTRGQQVTLRCSSQSGHNTVSWYQQALGQGPQFIFQYYREEENGRGNFPPRFSGLQFPNYSSELNVNALELDDSALYLCASSLLIASGGGYGETQYFGPGTRLLVL.

The CDR3 loop reads CASISGANVLTF. The CDR3 DNA is TGTGCGAGTATCTCTGGGGCCAACGTCCTGACTTTC. This chain joins TRBV25-1 and TRBJ2-6; no reliable D call. Germline V lookup: CDR1 MGHDK, CDR2 SYGVNS. The length of the CDR3 is 12 residues.